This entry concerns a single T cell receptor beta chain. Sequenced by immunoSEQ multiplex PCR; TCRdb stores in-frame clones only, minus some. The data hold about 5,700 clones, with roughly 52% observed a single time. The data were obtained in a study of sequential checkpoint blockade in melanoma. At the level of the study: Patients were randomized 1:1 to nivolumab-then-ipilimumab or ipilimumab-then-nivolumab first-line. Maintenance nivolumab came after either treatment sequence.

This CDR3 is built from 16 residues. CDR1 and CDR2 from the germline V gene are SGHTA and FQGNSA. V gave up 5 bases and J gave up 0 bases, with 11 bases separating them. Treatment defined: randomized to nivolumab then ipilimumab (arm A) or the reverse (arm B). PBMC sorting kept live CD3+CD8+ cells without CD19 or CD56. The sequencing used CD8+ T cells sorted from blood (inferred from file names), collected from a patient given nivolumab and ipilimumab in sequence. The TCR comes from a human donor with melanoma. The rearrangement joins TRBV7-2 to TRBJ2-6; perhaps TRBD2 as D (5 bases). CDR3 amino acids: CASSLGLISGANVLTF. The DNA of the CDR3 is TGTGCCAGCAGCCTTGGACTTATCTCTGGGGCCAACGTCCTGACTTTC.